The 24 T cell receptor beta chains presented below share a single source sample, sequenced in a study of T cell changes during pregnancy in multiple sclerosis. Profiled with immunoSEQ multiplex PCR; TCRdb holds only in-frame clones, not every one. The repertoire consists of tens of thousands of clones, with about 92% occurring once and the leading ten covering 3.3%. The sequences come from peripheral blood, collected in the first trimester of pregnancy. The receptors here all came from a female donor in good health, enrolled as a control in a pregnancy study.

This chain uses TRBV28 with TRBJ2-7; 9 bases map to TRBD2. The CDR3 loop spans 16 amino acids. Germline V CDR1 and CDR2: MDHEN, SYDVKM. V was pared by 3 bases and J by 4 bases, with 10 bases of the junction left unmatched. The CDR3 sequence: CASSFPPGTSKYEQYF. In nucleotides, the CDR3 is TGTGCCAGCAGTTTCCCCCCCGGGACTAGCAAGTACGAGCAGTACTTC.

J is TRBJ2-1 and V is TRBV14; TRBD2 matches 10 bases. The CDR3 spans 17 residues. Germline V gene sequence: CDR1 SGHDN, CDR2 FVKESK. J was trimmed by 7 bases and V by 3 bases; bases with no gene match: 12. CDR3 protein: CASSHFSSGRFRNEQFF. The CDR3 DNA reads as TGTGCCAGCAGCCACTTTTCTAGCGGGAGATTTCGTAATGAGCAGTTCTTC.

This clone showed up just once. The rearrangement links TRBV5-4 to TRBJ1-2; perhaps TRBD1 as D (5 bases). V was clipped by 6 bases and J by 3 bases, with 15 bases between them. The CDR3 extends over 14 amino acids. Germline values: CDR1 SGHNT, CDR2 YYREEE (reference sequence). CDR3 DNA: TGTGCCAGCATCACGGGGGGATCGGACTATGGCTACACCTTC. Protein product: CASITGGSDYGYTF.

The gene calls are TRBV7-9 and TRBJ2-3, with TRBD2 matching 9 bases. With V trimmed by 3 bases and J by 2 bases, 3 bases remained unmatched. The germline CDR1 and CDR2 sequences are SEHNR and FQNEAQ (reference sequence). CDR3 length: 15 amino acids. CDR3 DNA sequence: TGTGCCAGCAGCTTTGGGACTAGCCTCACAGATACGCAGTATTTT. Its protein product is CASSFGTSLTDTQYF.

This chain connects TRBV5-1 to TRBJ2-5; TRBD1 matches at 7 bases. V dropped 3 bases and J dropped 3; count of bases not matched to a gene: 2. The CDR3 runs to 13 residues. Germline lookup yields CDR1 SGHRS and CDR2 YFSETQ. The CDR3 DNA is TGCGCCAGCAGCTCTACAGGGGAAGAGACCCAGTACTTC. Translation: CASSSTGEETQYF.

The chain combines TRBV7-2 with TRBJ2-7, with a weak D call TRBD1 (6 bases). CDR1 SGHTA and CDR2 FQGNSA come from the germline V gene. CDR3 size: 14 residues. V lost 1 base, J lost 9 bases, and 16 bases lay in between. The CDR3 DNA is TGTGCCAGCAGCTTAGACTCTACAGGGAGCGGGCAGTACTTC. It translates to CASSLDSTGSGQYF. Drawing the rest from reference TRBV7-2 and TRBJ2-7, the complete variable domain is GAGVSQSPSNKVTEKGKDVELRCDPISGHTALYWYRQSLGQGLEFLIYFQGNSAPDKSGLPSDRFSAERTGGSVSTLTIQRTQQEDSAVYLCASSLDSTGSGQYFGPGTRLTVT.

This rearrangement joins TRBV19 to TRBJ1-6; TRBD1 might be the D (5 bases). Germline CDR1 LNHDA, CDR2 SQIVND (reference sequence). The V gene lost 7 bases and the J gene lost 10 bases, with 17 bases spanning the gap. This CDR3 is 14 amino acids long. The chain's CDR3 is CASKTGEGGSPLHF. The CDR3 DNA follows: TGTGCCAGTAAAACGGGGGAAGGAGGATCACCCCTCCACTTT. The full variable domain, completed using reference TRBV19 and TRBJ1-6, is DGGITQSPKYLFRKEGQNVTLSCEQNLNHDAMYWYRQDPGQGLRLIYYSQIVNDFQKGDIAEGYSVSREKKESFPLTVTSAQKNPTAFYLCASKTGEGGSPLHFGNGTRLTVT.

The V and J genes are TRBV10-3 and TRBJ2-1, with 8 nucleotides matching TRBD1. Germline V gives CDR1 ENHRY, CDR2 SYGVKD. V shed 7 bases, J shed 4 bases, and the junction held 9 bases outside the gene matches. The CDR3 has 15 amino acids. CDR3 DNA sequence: TGTGCCATCACCCTGGACAGGGATTCGTACAATGAGCAGTTCTTC. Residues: CAITLDRDSYNEQFF.

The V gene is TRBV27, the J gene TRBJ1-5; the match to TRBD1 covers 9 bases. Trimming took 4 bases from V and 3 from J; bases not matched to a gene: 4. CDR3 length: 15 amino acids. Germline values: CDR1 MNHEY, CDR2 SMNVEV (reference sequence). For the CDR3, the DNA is TGTGCCAGCAGTTCAGACAGGGGGTCCAATCAGCCCCAGCATTTT. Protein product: CASSSDRGSNQPQHF.

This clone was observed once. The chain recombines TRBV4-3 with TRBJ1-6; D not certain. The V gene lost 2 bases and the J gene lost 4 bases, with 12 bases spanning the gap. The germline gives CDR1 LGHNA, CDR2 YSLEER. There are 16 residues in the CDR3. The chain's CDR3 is CASSQLRAVYNSPLHF. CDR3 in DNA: TGCGCCAGCAGCCAACTGCGGGCAGTGTATAATTCACCCCTCCACTTT.

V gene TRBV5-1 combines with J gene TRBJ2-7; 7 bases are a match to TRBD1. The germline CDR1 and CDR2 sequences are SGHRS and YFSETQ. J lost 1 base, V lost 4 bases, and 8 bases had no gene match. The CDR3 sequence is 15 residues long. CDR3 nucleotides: TGCGCCAGCAGCGAAAGGGACAGTAGTTCCTACGAGCAGTACTTC. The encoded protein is CASSERDSSSYEQYF.

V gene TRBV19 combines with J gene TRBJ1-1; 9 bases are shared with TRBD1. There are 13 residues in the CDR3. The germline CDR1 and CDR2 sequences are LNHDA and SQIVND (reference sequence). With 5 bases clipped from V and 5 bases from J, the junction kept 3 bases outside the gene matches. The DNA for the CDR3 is TGTGCCAGTAGTGGGACAGGGAGGACTGAAGCTTTCTTT. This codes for CASSGTGRTEAFF.

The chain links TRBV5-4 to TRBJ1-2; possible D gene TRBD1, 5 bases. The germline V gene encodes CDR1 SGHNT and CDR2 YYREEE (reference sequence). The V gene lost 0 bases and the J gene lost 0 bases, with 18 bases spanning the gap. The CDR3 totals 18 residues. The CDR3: CASSLAGGAELANYGYTF. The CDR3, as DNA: TGTGCCAGCAGCTTGGCGGGCGGGGCCGAGCTAGCTAACTATGGCTACACCTTC. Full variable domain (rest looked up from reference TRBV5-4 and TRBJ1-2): ETGVTQSPTHLIKTRGQQVTLRCSSQSGHNTVSWYQQALGQGPQFIFQYYREEENGRGNFPPRFSGLQFPNYSSELNVNALELDDSALYLCASSLAGGAELANYGYTFGSGTRLTVV.

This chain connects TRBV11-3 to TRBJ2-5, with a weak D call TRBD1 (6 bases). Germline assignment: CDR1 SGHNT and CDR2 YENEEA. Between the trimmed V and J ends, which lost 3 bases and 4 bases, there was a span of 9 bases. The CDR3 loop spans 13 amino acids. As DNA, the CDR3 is TGTGCCAGCAGCTTCGGACAGCGAGAGACCCAGTACTTC. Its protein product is CASSFGQRETQYF.

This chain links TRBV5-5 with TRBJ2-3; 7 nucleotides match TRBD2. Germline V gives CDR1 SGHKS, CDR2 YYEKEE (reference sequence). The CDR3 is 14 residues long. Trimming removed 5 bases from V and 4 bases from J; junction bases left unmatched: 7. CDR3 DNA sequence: TGTGCCAGCAGAAGGTATGGGGGGGCAGATACGCAGTATTTT. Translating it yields CASRRYGGADTQYF.

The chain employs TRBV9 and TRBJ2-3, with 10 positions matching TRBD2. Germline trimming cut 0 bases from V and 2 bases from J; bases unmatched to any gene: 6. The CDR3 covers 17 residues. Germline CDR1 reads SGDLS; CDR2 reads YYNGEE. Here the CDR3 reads CASSVASLAGATDTQYF. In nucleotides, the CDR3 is TGTGCCAGCAGCGTAGCATCCCTAGCGGGAGCCACAGATACGCAGTATTTT.

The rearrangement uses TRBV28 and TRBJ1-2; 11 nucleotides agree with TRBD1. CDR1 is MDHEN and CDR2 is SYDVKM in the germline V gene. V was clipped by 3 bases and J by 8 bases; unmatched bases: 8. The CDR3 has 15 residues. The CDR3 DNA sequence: TGTGCCAGCAGTTTTTCGGGACAGGGGGTCAGAGGCTACACCTTC. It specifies CASSFSGQGVRGYTF.

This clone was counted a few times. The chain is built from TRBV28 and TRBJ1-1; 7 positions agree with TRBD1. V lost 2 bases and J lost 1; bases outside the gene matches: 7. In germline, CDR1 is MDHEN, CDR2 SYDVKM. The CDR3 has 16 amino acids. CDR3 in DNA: TGTGCCAGCAGTTTAGGAACTGGACAGGCGAACACTGAAGCTTTCTTT. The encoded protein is CASSLGTGQANTEAFF.

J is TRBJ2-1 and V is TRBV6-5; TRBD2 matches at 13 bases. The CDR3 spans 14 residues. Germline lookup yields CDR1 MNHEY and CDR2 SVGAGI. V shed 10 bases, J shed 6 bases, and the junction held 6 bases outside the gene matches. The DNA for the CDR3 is TGTGCCACCCGACTAGCGGGAGGACCCAATGAGCAGTTCTTC. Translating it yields CATRLAGGPNEQFF.

The CDR3 bases are TGTGCCAGCAGCCCAGGGACAGAAACTGGAAACACCATATATTTT. Protein sequence: CASSPGTETGNTIYF. This chain uses TRBV5-4 with TRBJ1-3, with 7 bases matching TRBD1. With 4 bases clipped from V and 2 bases from J, the junction kept 6 bases outside the gene matches. The germline V gene encodes CDR1 SGHNT and CDR2 YYREEE (reference sequence). This CDR3 has 15 residues.

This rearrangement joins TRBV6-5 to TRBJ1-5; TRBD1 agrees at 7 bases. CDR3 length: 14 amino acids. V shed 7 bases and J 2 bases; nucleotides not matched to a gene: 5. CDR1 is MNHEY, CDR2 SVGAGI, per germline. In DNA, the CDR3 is TGTGCCAGCAAGGCCACAGGGGGCAATCAGCCCCAGCATTTT. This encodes CASKATGGNQPQHF.

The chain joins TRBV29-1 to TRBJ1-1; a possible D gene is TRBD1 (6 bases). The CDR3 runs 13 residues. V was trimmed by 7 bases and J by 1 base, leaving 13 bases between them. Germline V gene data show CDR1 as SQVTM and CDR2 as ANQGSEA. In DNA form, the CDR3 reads TGCAGCGCGGGCAGGGGTCGGAACACTGAAGCTTTCTTT. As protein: CSAGRGRNTEAFF.

CDR3 protein: CASSFSGYEQYF. Written as DNA, the CDR3 is TGTGCCAGCAGCTTTAGCGGATACGAGCAGTACTTC. The chain joins TRBV11-3 to TRBJ2-7; a possible D gene is TRBD2 (6 bases). CDR1 and CDR2 from the germline V gene are SGHNT and YENEEA. This CDR3 contains 12 residues. V lost 3 bases to trimming and J lost 4 bases, with 7 bases between them. Complete variable domain (other parts from reference TRBV11-3 and TRBJ2-7): EAGVVQSPRYKIIEKKQPVAFWCNPISGHNTLYWYLQNLGQGPELLIRYENEEAVDDSQLPKDRFSAERLKGVDSTLKIQPAELGDSAVYLCASSFSGYEQYFGPGTRLTVT.

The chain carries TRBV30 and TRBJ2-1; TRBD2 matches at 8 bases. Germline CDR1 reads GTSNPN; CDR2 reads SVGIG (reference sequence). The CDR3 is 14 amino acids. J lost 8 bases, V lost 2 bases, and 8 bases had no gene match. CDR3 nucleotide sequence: TGTGCCTGGAGTCCAAGTCCGGGGGGGTATGAGCAGTTCTTC. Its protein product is CAWSPSPGGYEQFF.